A single sample gave rise to the 27 T cell receptor beta chains below, sequenced in a study of blood T cell repertoires in COVID-19 (dated by TCRdb to 2020 to 2021). The library was prepared using the immunoSEQ multiplex PCR assay. TCRdb obtained this table from immuneACCESS and retained in-frame rearrangements with V and J assigned. These tables miss some clones; where compared with another copy, unresolved V genes account for less than half of the shortfall, and the remainder is unexplained. The sample profile shows tens of thousands of clones; around 92% of them were found once. The ten largest account for roughly 6% of the sample. The specimen was peripheral blood. The receptors shown here come from a woman older than 75 with acute or convalescent COVID-19.

The chain carries TRBV2 and TRBJ1-6; a weak D match, TRBD1 (5 bases). Trimming removed 7 bases from V and 8 bases from J, with 15 bases in between. This CDR3 is built from 14 residues. Germline CDR1 reads SNHLY; CDR2 reads FYNNEI. The CDR3 sequence: CASNPWGVDSPLHF. The DNA of the CDR3 is TGTGCCAGCAACCCCTGGGGGGTCGATTCACCCCTCCACTTT.

V usage is TRBV6-1 and J usage is TRBJ2-1, with unresolved D. Germline V CDR1 and CDR2: MNHNS, SASEGT. There are 17 residues in the CDR3. V lost 0 bases and J 0 bases, leaving 12 bases between the germline ends. The CDR3 nucleotides read TGTGCCAGCAGTGAAGCTAGCCTGATACCCTCCTACAATGAGCAGTTCTTC. Translated: CASSEASLIPSYNEQFF.

The rearrangement links TRBV6-5 to TRBJ1-1; D is uncertain. The V and J ends lost 2 bases and 0 bases respectively, with 7 bases between them. The CDR3 length is 14 residues. The germline V gene has CDR1 MNHEY and CDR2 SVGAGI. CDR3 coding DNA: TGTGCCAGCAGTTACAGGACTATGAACACTGAAGCTTTCTTT. It codes for CASSYRTMNTEAFF.

The genes are TRBV7-2 and TRBJ1-4; a possible D gene is TRBD1 (5 bases). Germline V gene lookup returns CDR1 SGHTA and CDR2 FQGNSA. Deletions cut 5 bases from V and 0 bases from J, with 13 bases between. The CDR3 extends over 16 amino acids. The CDR3 nucleotides read TGTGCCAGCAGCCCATCGGGGGTAGCAACTAATGAAAAACTGTTTTTT. Translating gives CASSPSGVATNEKLFF.

The sample holds a few counts of this clone. The chain combines TRBV5-3 with TRBJ1-1, with unresolved D. TRBV5-3 is reported as an ORF; its role is uncertain. The length of the CDR3 is 11 residues. Trimming removed 9 bases from V and 0 bases from J, with 6 bases in between. The CDR3 loop is CANKVNTEAFF. The CDR3 bases are TGTGCCAACAAAGTGAACACTGAAGCTTTCTTT.

The rearrangement links TRBV29-1 to TRBJ2-3; D may be TRBD2 (6 bases). The CDR3 totals 13 residues. Between the trimmed V and J ends, which lost 6 bases and 4 bases, there was a span of 14 bases. CDR1 is SQVTM, CDR2 ANQGSEA, per germline. The CDR3 protein is CSVRRDLADTQYF. In nucleotides, the CDR3 is TGCAGCGTCCGCCGGGACTTAGCAGATACGCAGTATTTT.

The rearrangement uses TRBV5-1 and TRBJ2-5, with TRBD1 as a possible D gene (5 bases). Trimming stripped 4 bases from V and 2 bases from J, with 21 bases between. This CDR3 contains 17 residues. Per germline, CDR1 SGHRS and CDR2 YFSETQ. This CDR3 is CASSLGRGATLQETQYF. In DNA form, the CDR3 reads TGCGCCAGCAGCCTGGGTAGGGGTGCCACGTTGCAAGAGACCCAGTACTTC.

This clone has just a few counts. The V gene is TRBV5-5, the J gene TRBJ1-5; D not resolved. The CDR3 spans 14 residues. Germline V CDR1 and CDR2: SGHKS, YYEKEE (reference sequence). Trimming removed 4 bases from V and 2 bases from J, with 10 bases in between. Here the CDR3 reads CASSLDAGNQPQHF. The CDR3 region has the DNA TGTGCCAGCAGCCTAGACGCTGGCAATCAGCCCCAGCATTTT. The full variable domain, its missing parts supplied by reference TRBV5-5 and TRBJ1-5, is DAGVTQSPTHLIKTRGQQVTLRCSPISGHKSVSWYQQVLGQGPQFIFQYYEKEERGRGNFPDRFSARQFPNYSSELNVNALLLGDSALYLCASSLDAGNQPQHFGDGTRLSIL.

The chain couples TRBV28 to TRBJ1-1; 9 bases fit TRBD1. CDR1 MDHEN and CDR2 SYDVKM come from the germline V gene. The ends lost 5 bases at V and 8 bases at J; junction bases unmatched: 12. The CDR3 runs to 15 residues. The CDR3, as DNA: TGTGCCAGCAGTCCCCCAAACAGGGGGCCCCCAGAAGCTTTCTTT. It specifies CASSPPNRGPPEAFF.

V gene TRBV12-3 or TRBV12-4 combines with J gene TRBJ1-5, with 8 bases that match TRBD1. CDR3 size: 13 residues. V lost 4 bases, J lost 6 bases, and 2 bases stayed unmatched. This chain's CDR3 is CASSSGGVQPQHF. The CDR3 nucleotides read TGTGCCAGCAGTTCAGGGGGCGTTCAGCCCCAGCATTTT.

The chain uses TRBV5-1 and TRBJ1-2; 9 nucleotides match TRBD1. Looked up from germline, CDR1 is SGHRS and CDR2 is YFSETQ. The CDR3 loop spans 15 amino acids. V lost 6 bases and J lost 4; bases outside the gene matches: 10. The CDR3 bases are TGCGCCAGCACCTTCATAACAGGGGGCGGCTATGGCTACACCTTC. Translated, it gives CASTFITGGGYGYTF.

The chain uses TRBV5-1 and TRBJ2-1; D possibly corresponds to TRBD2 (5 bases). Trimming removed 1 base from V and 0 bases from J, with 14 bases in between. The CDR3 contains 17 residues. Germline loops: CDR1 SGHRS, CDR2 YFSETQ. CDR3 in amino acids: CASSLIGSTSSYNEQFF. In DNA form, the CDR3 reads TGCGCCAGCAGCTTGATTGGGAGCACAAGCTCCTACAATGAGCAGTTCTTC.

V gene TRBV2 combines with J gene TRBJ1-2, with a possible D match to TRBD1 (5 bases). The V gene's germline CDR1 is SNHLY and CDR2 FYNNEI. The CDR3 contains 14 residues. With 4 bases removed from V and 3 bases from J, the gap between germline ends came to 12 bases. CDR3 bases: TGTGCCAGCAGTGCTAGGGGCGATGACTATGGCTACACCTTC. Translating gives CASSARGDDYGYTF.

This clone was recorded a few times. This chain links TRBV19 with TRBJ2-2; tentatively, D is TRBD1 (6 bases). Looked up from germline, CDR1 is LNHDA and CDR2 is SQIVND (reference sequence). Between the trimmed V and J ends, which lost 7 bases and 2 bases, there was a span of 14 bases. The CDR3 spans 15 residues. CDR3: CASTFDRLNTGELFF. The CDR3 DNA is TGTGCCAGTACCTTTGACAGGCTAAACACCGGGGAGCTGTTTTTT.

The sample holds one count of this clone. The chain has TRBV30 and TRBJ1-5; 7 nucleotides agree with TRBD1. Per the germline V gene, CDR1 is GTSNPN and CDR2 is SVGIG (reference sequence). Trimming removed 3 bases from V and 3 bases from J; junction bases left unmatched: 8. The CDR3 is 15 residues long. CDR3 sequence reads: CAWRATGANNQPQHF. Here the CDR3 DNA reads TGTGCCTGGAGGGCCACAGGGGCCAACAATCAGCCCCAGCATTTT.

The chain is built from TRBV5-4 and TRBJ1-2; D is uncertain. The germline CDR1 and CDR2 sequences are SGHNT and YYREEE (reference sequence). V lost 3 bases and J 6 bases, leaving 12 bases between the germline ends. This CDR3 contains 13 residues. For the CDR3, the DNA is TGTGCCAGCAGCTCCCCAGGCTCGGATGGCTACACCTTC. This codes for CASSSPGSDGYTF.

The chain has TRBV11-3 and TRBJ2-1, with D possibly matching TRBD2 (6 bases). The CDR3 contains 16 residues. Trimming removed 1 base from V and 8 bases from J, with 18 bases in between. Germline values: CDR1 SGHNT, CDR2 YENEEA. CDR3: CASSLGPPGGGYEQFF. The CDR3 nucleotides read TGTGCCAGCAGCTTAGGGCCTCCCGGCGGAGGGTATGAGCAGTTCTTC.

This chain uses TRBV29-1 with TRBJ1-2; 8 nucleotides match TRBD1. Germline CDR1 and CDR2: SQVTM and ANQGSEA. The CDR3 is 13 amino acids. V was pared by 6 bases and J by 4 bases, with 7 bases of the junction left unmatched. The CDR3 DNA reads as TGCAGCGTGGGGCGGGACAGGCGCTATGGCTACACCTTC. Protein product: CSVGRDRRYGYTF.

This chain uses TRBV6-6 with TRBJ1-2; 7 bases are shared with TRBD1. The CDR3 consists of 15 residues. V shed 2 bases, J shed 4 bases, and the junction held 7 bases outside the gene matches. CDR1 is MNHNY, CDR2 SVGAGI, per germline (reference sequence). The CDR3 loop is CASSYPGTEIYGYTF. CDR3 DNA: TGTGCCAGCAGTTACCCCGGGACAGAGATCTATGGCTACACCTTC.

The chain carries TRBV7-2 and TRBJ2-1, with 7 bases lining up with TRBD2. This CDR3 comprises 15 residues. Germline V gene data show CDR1 as SGHTA and CDR2 as FQGNSA. Unmatched junction bases numbered 7, after V lost 1 base and J lost 7 bases. For the CDR3, the DNA is TGTGCCAGCAGCTTAGGCAGCGGGGTTTTAAATGAGCAGTTCTTC. Translated: CASSLGSGVLNEQFF.

The V gene is TRBV4-3, the J gene TRBJ2-2, with D perhaps matching TRBD2 (6 bases). Per the germline V gene, CDR1 is LGHNA and CDR2 is YSLEER. Trimming removed 0 bases at V and 1 base at J, with 15 bases between. The CDR3 extends over 18 amino acids. CDR3: CASSQELLAPLNTGELFF. CDR3 nucleotide sequence: TGCGCCAGCAGCCAAGAACTACTAGCTCCCCTGAACACCGGGGAGCTGTTTTTT.

The genes are TRBV5-1 and TRBJ1-4; D possibly corresponds to TRBD1 (6 bases). The germline gives CDR1 SGHRS, CDR2 YFSETQ. The CDR3 consists of 16 residues. V was trimmed by 0 bases and J by 0 bases, leaving 9 bases between them. The CDR3 DNA sequence: TGCGCCAGCAGCTTGGGGACAGCTGCAACTAATGAAAAACTGTTTTTT. Its translation: CASSLGTAATNEKLFF. The variable domain in full, completed from reference TRBV5-1 and TRBJ1-4, reads KAGVTQTPRYLIKTRGQQVTLSCSPISGHRSVSWYQQTPGQGLQFLFEYFSETQRNKGNFPGRFSGRQFSNSRSEMNVSTLELGDSALYLCASSLGTAATNEKLFFGSGTQLSVL.

V is TRBV19 and J is TRBJ1-1; tentative D call: TRBD1 (6 bases). Germline values: CDR1 LNHDA, CDR2 SQIVND (reference sequence). V was cut by 0 bases and J by 5 bases, with 10 bases left in between. CDR3 size: 14 residues. The CDR3 is CASSIEEGGTEAFF. DNA of the CDR3: TGTGCCAGTAGTATAGAAGAGGGGGGGACTGAAGCTTTCTTT.

This clone was seen a single time. The CDR3 spells CASSYGEWATDTQYF. CDR3 coding DNA: TGTGCCAGCAGTTATGGTGAATGGGCCACAGATACGCAGTATTTT. The chain carries TRBV6-5 and TRBJ2-3; D remains unclear. Germline V gene data show CDR1 as MNHEY and CDR2 as SVGAGI. Trimming took off 3 bases at V and 2 bases at J, with 12 bases between the two ends. There are 15 residues in the CDR3.

There are a few counts of this clone. The CDR3: CASSTPNTGELFF. In DNA, the CDR3 is TGTGCCAGCAGTACTCCGAACACCGGGGAGCTGTTTTTT. The chain uses TRBV25-1 and TRBJ2-2; D ambiguous. This CDR3 region has 13 residues. Germline CDR1 MGHDK, CDR2 SYGVNS. With 5 bases removed from V and 0 bases from J, the gap between germline ends came to 4 bases.

This chain uses TRBV5-4 with TRBJ2-5, with D perhaps TRBD1 (6 bases). Germline V gene data show CDR1 as SGHNT and CDR2 as YYREEE (reference sequence). V was clipped by 4 bases and J by 4 bases, with 11 bases between them. The CDR3 spans 13 residues. The CDR3 protein is CASSPQGPETQYF. CDR3 nucleotide sequence: TGTGCCAGCAGCCCACAGGGCCCAGAGACCCAGTACTTC.

This clone came up a few times. The chain is built from TRBV3-1 (or the pseudogene TRBV3-2) and TRBJ1-2; maybe TRBD1 (6 bases). This CDR3 has 15 residues. Germline V CDR1 and CDR2: LGHDT, YNNKEL (reference sequence). The V end lost 3 bases, the J end lost 1 base, and 12 bases lay between the germline ends. The CDR3 here is CASSQGAGFNYGYTF. The CDR3 DNA reads as TGTGCCAGCAGCCAGGGGGCTGGGTTTAACTATGGCTACACCTTC.